This TCR beta chain was captured by sequencing in a study of breast tumors, draining lymph nodes, adjacent tissues. Breast cancer patients provided tissue from their axillary draining lymph nodes. TCRdb ran MiXCR on the multiplex PCR reads and lists one entry per CDR3 protein. This sample has approximately 280,000 distinct CDR3 sequences, with about 30% found just once. Regarding the study as a whole: Compared with lymph nodes, tumors were less diverse; compared with nontumor tissue, more. Luminal-like breast cancer showed significantly higher tumor–nontumor repertoire similarity than basal-like. Data only fit, rather than demonstrated, lymph node origin of most tumor T cells. Most tumor T cells seemingly derive from lymph node, then expand in tumor.

This clonotype was found many times. Its antigen is still unknown. The sequence came from a female donor with breast cancer. Some clones in this sample may be carry-over from other donors' samples. The sample consisted of axillary lymph node tissue.

The CDR3 DNA is TGTGCCAGCAGCTTGGGTGGGGAAGGCTACACCTTC. Translation gives CASSLGGEGYTF. This chain connects TRBV5-6 to TRBJ1-2, with no clear D. Germline V gives CDR1 SGHDT, CDR2 YYEEEE. This CDR3 comprises 12 residues. Trimming took off 0 bases at V and 8 bases at J, with 8 bases between the two ends.